This TCR beta chain was obtained from a study of T cell repertoires in cytomegalovirus infection. Note on this clonotype: Antigen: not known.

TCRdb used MiXCR to reprocess the reads, holding one entry per CDR3 protein. This sample has roughly 990,000 distinct CDR3 sequences, with around 32% found just once. This CDR3 comprises 14 residues. The V and J ends lost 4 bases and 8 bases, in that order; junction bases with no gene match: 5. Germline V gene lookup returns CDR1 SGHTA and CDR2 FQGTGA. The origin of this receptor is a human donor in good health (CMV status not recorded). Some clones in this sample may be carry-over from other donors' samples. The source material was cultured CD8+ T cells from PBMCs, sampled from culture after CMV antigen stimulation. The chain joins TRBV7-3 to TRBJ2-1; 10 bases match TRBD1. The CDR3 nucleotides are TGTGCCAGCAGCTCGGAGACAGGGGGCGATGAGCAGTTCTTC. Translated, it gives CASSSETGGDEQFF. The full variable domain, in which reference TRBV7-3 and TRBJ2-1 provide the parts outside the CDR3, is GAGVSQTPSNKVTEKGKYVELRCDPISGHTALYWYRQSLGQGPEFLIYFQGTGAADDSGLPNDRFFAVRPEGSVSTLKIQRTERGDSAVYLCASSSETGGDEQFFGPGTRLTVL.